These 22 T cell receptor beta chains came from one sample sequenced in a study of T cell repertoires in cytomegalovirus infection. These receptors have no identified antigens. MiXCR, applied by TCRdb to the reads, yields one record per CDR3 protein. The top ten clones hold 11% to 15% of a sample with approximately 1,000,000 distinct CDR3 sequences, around 31% of them seen once. The input for sequencing was cultured CD8+ T cells from PBMCs, taken from culture after CMV antigen stimulation. Source of these receptors: a human donor in good health (CMV status not recorded). Some clones in this sample may be carry-over from other donors' samples.

About this clonotype: One end of the junction varies from germline; a read error may be responsible. The chain carries TRBV7-7 and TRBJ2-7, with TRBD2 matching over 8 bases. Germline V CDR1 and CDR2: SSHAT, FNYEAQ (reference sequence). The CDR3 has 15 amino acids. DNA for the CDR3: TGTGCTAGCAGCTCCCCATCGGACGGGAGGGGCGAGCAGTACTTC. It yields the protein CASSSPSDGRGEQYF.

This chain links TRBV3-1 with TRBJ2-3; D remains unclear. Germline assignment: CDR1 LGHDT and CDR2 YNNKEL (reference sequence). With 5 bases removed from V and 1 base from J, the gap between germline ends came to 10 bases. CDR3 length: 14 amino acids. The CDR3 region has the DNA TGTGCCAGCAGCTCGGACGGACGCACAGATACGCAGTATTTT. It translates to CASSSDGRTDTQYF.

In its sample, this clonotype was seen a few times. The chain combines TRBV19 with TRBJ2-7, with D perhaps matching TRBD1 (6 bases). V was clipped by 1 base and J by 3 bases, with 10 bases between them. Germline-derived CDR1 and CDR2 are LNHDA and SQIVND (reference sequence). The CDR3 is 14 residues long. CDR3 in amino acids: CASSIGSRGYEQYF. The CDR3, as DNA: TGTGCCAGTAGTATAGGCTCCAGGGGCTACGAGCAGTACTTC.

This clonotype was counted at least ten times. The chain uses TRBV7-2 and TRBJ1-4; D might be TRBD1 (6 bases). The CDR3 covers 15 residues. Between the trimmed V and J ends, which lost 1 base and 7 bases, there was a span of 13 bases. The germline gives CDR1 SGHTA, CDR2 FQGNSA. The CDR3 reads CASSLVWGQGEKLFF. As DNA, the CDR3 is TGTGCCAGCAGCTTAGTCTGGGGGCAGGGTGAAAAACTGTTTTTT.

This clonotype has a handful of counts. The CDR3 bases are TGTGCCAGCAGTCCCGGGTCTGTTCCGGGGTCCCCCGGGACAGATACGCAGTATTTT. Its translation is CASSPGSVPGSPGTDTQYF. The chain has TRBV12-3 or TRBV12-4 and TRBJ2-3; weak D call: TRBD2 (5 bases). This CDR3 is 19 amino acids long. Trimming cost V 5 bases and J 3 bases, with 27 bases left between them.

CDR3 sequence reads: CASSMGGGPTDTQYF. CDR3 DNA sequence: TGTGCCAGTAGTATGGGCGGGGGCCCCACAGATACGCAGTATTTT. The chain is built from TRBV19 and TRBJ2-3, with D perhaps TRBD2 (7 bases). The V gene lost 3 bases and the J gene lost 2 bases, with 12 bases spanning the gap. This CDR3 region has 15 residues. CDR1 and CDR2 (germline): LNHDA, SQIVND (reference sequence).

This clonotype showed up just a few times. V is TRBV29-1 and J is TRBJ2-1; 8 bases match TRBD1. J gave up 2 bases and V 3 bases, and 6 bases lay outside the gene matches. This CDR3 region has 15 residues. The V gene's germline CDR1 is SQVTM and CDR2 ANQGSEA. The CDR3 reads CSVEDETGAYNEQFF. The CDR3 coding sequence is TGCAGCGTTGAGGACGAGACAGGGGCCTACAATGAGCAGTTCTTC.

V and J are TRBV20-1 and TRBJ2-3; 7 bases match TRBD1. The germline CDR1 and CDR2 sequences are DFQATT and SNEGSKA (reference sequence). J was trimmed by 2 bases and V by 0 bases; bases with no gene match: 17. The CDR3 extends over 19 amino acids. The CDR3 nucleotides are TGCAGTGCTAGAGATGTGAAGGGGGCTCTCTATGACCACACAGATACGCAGTATTTT. As protein: CSARDVKGALYDHTDTQYF.

This clonotype appeared once. The chain carries TRBV7-9 and TRBJ2-6; D not certain. This CDR3 spans 15 amino acids. Germline lookup yields CDR1 SEHNR and CDR2 FQNEAQ (reference sequence). The V gene lost 4 bases and the J gene lost 0 bases, with 7 bases spanning the gap. CDR3 region: CASSYWYSGANVLTF. The CDR3 bases are TGTGCCAGCAGCTATTGGTACTCTGGGGCCAACGTCCTGACTTTC.

This clonotype turned up a few times. V is TRBV6-6 and J is TRBJ2-7; tentatively, D is TRBD1 (6 bases). V was cut by 6 bases and J by 4 bases, with 16 bases left in between. CDR3 size: 14 residues. The germline V gene has CDR1 MNHNY and CDR2 SVGAGI (reference sequence). Here the CDR3 DNA reads TGTGCCAGCAGCACCAGGGGTTCCCCATACGAGCAGTACGTC. Amino acid sequence: CASSTRGSPYEQYV.

V is TRBV29-1 and J is TRBJ2-1, with D unresolved. The CDR3 is 12 amino acids. In germline, CDR1 is SQVTM, CDR2 ANQGSEA. The germline V and J ends were trimmed by 1 base and 4 bases, with 5 bases remaining between them. In nucleotides, the CDR3 is TGCAGCGTTGAAGGGCGGTACAATGAGCAGTTCTTC. Protein product: CSVEGRYNEQFF.

The V call is TRBV6-2 or TRBV6-3, the J call TRBJ1-4; D is possibly TRBD1 (5 bases). Germline-derived CDR1 and CDR2 are MNHEY and SVGEGT. Trimming took 0 bases from V and 8 from J, leaving 13 bases between them. The CDR3 is 15 amino acids. CDR3 in amino acids: CASSYSGGRTEKLFF. The CDR3 nucleotides are TGTGCCAGCAGTTACTCTGGCGGGAGGACAGAAAAACTGTTTTTT.

J is TRBJ2-7 and V is TRBV5-5; TRBD1 matches 7 bases. CDR1 is SGHKS, CDR2 YYEKEE, per germline (reference sequence). Trimming at V came to 5 bases and at J to 0 bases, leaving 5 bases not matched to a gene. This CDR3 spans 14 amino acids. CDR3: CASRERDSSYEQYV. The CDR3 nucleotides are TGTGCCAGCAGAGAAAGGGACAGCTCCTACGAGCAGTACGTC.

CDR3 sequence: CASSFNLPAVTDTQYF. Here the CDR3 DNA reads TGTGCCAGCAGTTTTAATCTCCCCGCAGTTACAGATACGCAGTATTTT. This chain connects TRBV12-3 or TRBV12-4 to TRBJ2-3; D uncertain. Trimming removed 3 bases from V and 3 bases from J, with 16 bases in between. The CDR3 length is 16 residues.

This sequence joins TRBV12-3 or TRBV12-4 and TRBJ1-5; no reliable D call. V was shortened by 2 bases and J by 0 bases, with 14 bases between the two germline ends. This CDR3 spans 17 amino acids. The DNA for the CDR3 is TGTGCCAGCAGTTTAATGACTGGGATCTATAGCAATCAGCCCCAGCATTTT. The encoded protein is CASSLMTGIYSNQPQHF.

This clonotype has only a few counts. The chain links TRBV12-3 or TRBV12-4 to TRBJ1-2; D may be TRBD1 (6 bases). V was trimmed by 3 bases and J by 4 bases, leaving 12 bases between them. There are 14 residues in the CDR3. CDR3 sequence reads: CASSFQGTIYGYTF. CDR3 in DNA: TGTGCCAGCAGTTTTCAGGGGACGATCTATGGCTACACCTTC.

The chain combines TRBV7-9 with TRBJ2-3, with 10 bases lining up with TRBD1. Germline V lookup: CDR1 SEHNR, CDR2 FQNEAQ (reference sequence). The V and J ends lost 4 bases and 4 bases, in that order; junction bases with no gene match: 5. There are 15 residues in the CDR3. CDR3 in amino acids: CASSSRDRGPDTQYF. Written as DNA, the CDR3 is TGTGCCAGCAGCTCGCGGGACAGGGGACCAGATACGCAGTATTTT.

This rearrangement joins TRBV7-6 to TRBJ2-3; no firm D call. The germline V and J ends were trimmed by 1 base and 0 bases, with 11 bases remaining between them. The CDR3 consists of 16 residues. CDR1 SGHVS and CDR2 FNYEAQ come from the germline V gene. The CDR3 region has the DNA TGTGCCAGCAGCTTAGAAGTCGGTTCTAGCACAGATACGCAGTATTTT. It translates to CASSLEVGSSTDTQYF.

This clonotype was detected only a few times. The chain is built from TRBV29-1 and TRBJ1-4; D uncertain. The CDR3 is 13 amino acids. Germline CDR1 SQVTM, CDR2 ANQGSEA. Trimming shortened V by 2 bases and J by 6 bases, and 10 bases separated the two germline ends. Written as DNA, the CDR3 is TGCAGCGTTGAAACAACAAATCATGAAAAACTGTTTTTT. This encodes CSVETTNHEKLFF.

This clonotype was detected only a few times. The rearrangement joins TRBV14 to TRBJ2-1, with no clear D. Germline assignment: CDR1 SGHDN and CDR2 FVKESK. The CDR3 totals 15 residues. The V gene lost 1 base and the J gene lost 1 base, with 8 bases spanning the gap. As DNA, the CDR3 is TGTGCCAGCAGCCAAGTTTGGGTTTCCTACAATGAGCAGTTCTTC. Translated, it gives CASSQVWVSYNEQFF. The variable domain in full, with the rest retrieved from reference TRBV14 and TRBJ2-1, is EAGVTQFPSHSVIEKGQTVTLRCDPISGHDNLYWYRRVMGKEIKFLLHFVKESKQDESGMPNNRFLAERTGGTYSTLKVQPAELEDSGVYFCASSQVWVSYNEQFFGPGTRLTVL.

This clonotype was seen more than once but under ten times. The chain couples TRBV7-9 to TRBJ2-1; no reliable D call. With 7 bases removed from V and 10 bases from J, the gap between germline ends came to 14 bases. Germline CDR1 and CDR2: SEHNR and FQNEAQ (reference sequence). There are 12 residues in the CDR3. The CDR3 loop is CASKGGSLEQFF. CDR3 DNA sequence: TGTGCCAGCAAAGGCGGTTCGTTAGAGCAGTTCTTC.

J is TRBJ1-2 and V is TRBV6-8, with 7 nucleotides matching TRBD1. Germline V gives CDR1 MNHGY, CDR2 SAAAGT. The CDR3 has 14 residues. Trimming removed 2 bases from V and 8 bases from J; junction bases left unmatched: 8. CDR3 in DNA: TGTGCCAGCAGTTACCACGACAGGGTGGGAGGCTACACCTTC. Translated, it gives CASSYHDRVGGYTF.